This entry lists 29 T cell receptor beta chains sequenced from one sample in a study of T cells expressing NK-cell markers (TCRdb year 2020). To prepare the library, 5' RACE was applied. TCRdb shows the sequencer as Illumina HiSeq 2000. The reads were reprocessed in TCRdb, with one entry per CDR3 protein sequence and no accompanying DNA. The table for this sample shows under 600,000 distinct CDR3 sequences. Roughly 1.4% of the sample goes to the ten largest clones. Sequenced sample: blood T cells: a sorted CD56 or NKG2C T cell subset, CD4+ or CD8+ T cells, or bulk PBMC T cells (not recorded which). Receptors originate from a woman aged 50 to 60 in good health. Donor details come from another sample of the same person, matched by shared clones.

J is TRBJ1-1 and V is TRBV20-1. Germline CDR1 reads DFQATT; CDR2 reads SNEGSKA (reference sequence). This CDR3 is built from 11 residues. CDR3: CSVKSGAEAFF.

The chain has TRBV16 and TRBJ1-2; TCRdb designates TRBD1, a call that cannot be tested without DNA. CDR3 size: 12 residues. CDR1 and CDR2 (germline): KGHSY, FQNENV. The CDR3 sequence is CASSLQGPGYTF. Drawing the rest from reference TRBV16 and TRBJ1-2, the complete variable domain is GEEVAQTPKHLVRGEGQKAKLYCAPIKGHSYVFWYQQVLKNEFKFLISFQNENVFDETGMPKERFSAKCLPNSPCSLEIQATKLEDSAVYFCASSLQGPGYTFGSGTRLTVV.

The genes are TRBV20-1 and TRBJ1-4. The CDR3 sequence is 13 residues long. CDR1 and CDR2 from the germline V gene are DFQATT and SNEGSKA (reference sequence). This chain's CDR3 is CSARAGSQEKLFF.

The chain has TRBV11-2 and TRBJ2-1; with no DNA, the TCRdb D assignment of TRBD1 cannot be verified. This CDR3 region has 14 residues. The germline V gene has CDR1 SGHAT and CDR2 FQNNGV. The CDR3 spells CASSLGTGYDEQFF.

The chain has TRBV12-3 or TRBV12-4 and TRBJ2-1; there is no DNA to check the TCRdb D call of TRBD2. This CDR3 has 14 residues. The CDR3 spells CASSLGLAVNEQFF.

The CDR3 protein is CASSQIRAGGDTQYF. The chain joins TRBV4-2 to TRBJ2-3; the TRBD2 assignment by TCRdb is unverifiable without DNA. There are 15 residues in the CDR3. Germline V gene lookup returns CDR1 LGHNA and CDR2 YNFKEQ.

The chain combines TRBV4-1 with TRBJ2-2; TCRdb returns TRBD1, unconfirmable since there is no DNA. The CDR3 runs 14 residues. Germline V gene data show CDR1 as MGHRA and CDR2 as YSYEKL. The CDR3: CASSKGQYTGELFF.

The chain employs TRBV5-1 and TRBJ2-1; TCRdb's assignment of TRBD2 cannot be checked, as there is no DNA. Germline CDR1 is SGHRS and CDR2 is YFSETQ. CDR3 length: 16 amino acids. The CDR3 here is CASSEGLPYSYNEQFF.

This chain connects TRBV5-1 to TRBJ2-1; TCRdb proposes TRBD2, but this gene call is untestable without DNA. There are 14 residues in the CDR3. Germline V gene sequence: CDR1 SGHRS, CDR2 YFSETQ. The CDR3 protein is CASSFDLVIDEQFF.

The chain employs TRBV9 and TRBJ1-1; TCRdb proposes TRBD1, but this gene call is untestable without DNA. The CDR3 loop spans 13 amino acids. Germline V gives CDR1 SGDLS, CDR2 YYNGEE. The CDR3: CASSEQGIAEAFF.

The rearrangement joins TRBV7-9 to TRBJ1-3. This CDR3 region has 12 residues. Per the germline V gene, CDR1 is SEHNR and CDR2 is FQNEAQ (reference sequence). The CDR3 protein is CASFGAGNTIYF.

V is TRBV7-7 and J is TRBJ2-2; there is no DNA to check the TCRdb D call of TRBD1. The CDR3 sequence is 15 residues long. Germline CDR1 SSHAT, CDR2 FNYEAQ (reference sequence). The CDR3 loop reads CASSFTGENTGELFF.

This chain links TRBV29-1 with TRBJ2-1; lacking DNA, the TRBD1 call made by TCRdb goes unchecked. This CDR3 spans 12 amino acids. Germline CDR1 is SQVTM and CDR2 is ANQGSEA. CDR3 in amino acids: CSVERQGVEQFF.

The chain has TRBV20-1 and TRBJ1-1; TCRdb's D call of TRBD1 is untestable without DNA. The germline gives CDR1 DFQATT, CDR2 SNEGSKA (reference sequence). CDR3 length: 13 amino acids. This CDR3 is CSALPGGSTEAFF.

This sequence joins TRBV28 and TRBJ2-2; the TRBD1 assignment by TCRdb is unverifiable without DNA. Germline V CDR1 and CDR2: MDHEN, SYDVKM. CDR3 length: 15 residues. CDR3 amino acids: CASSLTGSNTGELFF.

V gene TRBV4-2 combines with J gene TRBJ1-3. Germline V gene sequence: CDR1 LGHNA, CDR2 YNFKEQ. The CDR3 has 17 amino acids. CDR3 sequence: CASSQEGTASSGNTIYF.

J is TRBJ2-1 and V is TRBV12-3 or TRBV12-4. The CDR3 consists of 13 residues. The chain's CDR3 is CASSPNSYNEQFF.

The chain joins TRBV20-1 to TRBJ2-1. Germline V lookup: CDR1 DFQATT, CDR2 SNEGSKA (reference sequence). This CDR3 contains 14 residues. The CDR3: CSASGRRSYNEQFF.

CDR3 sequence: CSASLAGATDTQYF. The rearrangement uses TRBV20-1 and TRBJ2-3; without DNA, the TCRdb call of TRBD2 cannot be checked. This CDR3 contains 14 residues. Germline V gene sequence: CDR1 DFQATT, CDR2 SNEGSKA (reference sequence).

This sequence joins TRBV5-6 and TRBJ1-6; the D call from TCRdb, TRBD1, cannot be confirmed without DNA. The CDR3 covers 15 residues. Germline V CDR1 and CDR2: SGHDT, YYEEEE. The CDR3 protein is CASSLNRLYNSPLHF.

The chain couples TRBV18 to TRBJ2-7; without DNA, the TCRdb call of TRBD1 cannot be checked. Germline V gene data show CDR1 as KGHSH and CDR2 as LQKENI. The CDR3 sequence is 15 residues long. CDR3 residues: CASSPLGQGADEQYF.

The chain is built from TRBV5-1 and TRBJ1-4; the TRBD1 assignment by TCRdb is unverifiable without DNA. The CDR3 extends over 15 amino acids. Germline CDR1 and CDR2: SGHRS and YFSETQ. CDR3 protein: CASALGQGGNEKLFF.

This chain connects TRBV20-1 to TRBJ2-3. Germline V gene sequence: CDR1 DFQATT, CDR2 SNEGSKA (reference sequence). CDR3 length equals 14 residues. The CDR3: CSATQADHTDTQYF.

This chain joins TRBV20-1 and TRBJ2-3; as DNA is missing, the TRBD2 call by TCRdb cannot be tested. The CDR3 is 15 residues long. In germline, CDR1 is DFQATT, CDR2 SNEGSKA (reference sequence). The CDR3 here is CSANPTSGREHTQYF.

This chain connects TRBV12-3 or TRBV12-4 to TRBJ2-1; TCRdb designates TRBD2, a call that cannot be tested without DNA. This CDR3 has 15 residues. The CDR3 sequence: CASSSSGSRSSEQFF.

J is TRBJ1-5 and V is TRBV9. The CDR3 runs to 16 residues. The germline CDR1 and CDR2 sequences are SGDLS and YYNGEE. The CDR3: CASADLTTYINQPQHF. Together with reference TRBV9 and TRBJ1-5, the CDR3 gives the full variable domain: DSGVTQTPKHLITATGQRVTLRCSPRSGDLSVYWYQQSLDQGLQFLIQYYNGEERAKGNILERFSAQQFPDLHSELNLSSLELGDSALYFCASADLTTYINQPQHFGDGTRLSIL.

The chain carries TRBV7-9 and TRBJ2-1; TCRdb calls TRBD1, which cannot be checked without DNA. Germline CDR1 is SEHNR and CDR2 is FQNEAQ (reference sequence). The CDR3 spans 18 residues. CDR3 residues: CASSSPYRGRGSYNEQFF.

This chain links TRBV28 with TRBJ2-2; TCRdb proposes TRBD2, but this gene call is untestable without DNA. CDR1 and CDR2 from the germline V gene are MDHEN and SYDVKM. This CDR3 has 16 residues. The CDR3 is CASSILGLAQTGELFF.

The rearrangement joins TRBV5-1 to TRBJ2-1; TCRdb's D gene call, TRBD2, goes unchecked for lack of DNA. The CDR3 loop spans 16 amino acids. Germline lookup yields CDR1 SGHRS and CDR2 YFSETQ. This CDR3 reads CASSLAALAGVYEQFF. The variable domain in full, with the rest retrieved from reference TRBV5-1 and TRBJ2-1, is KAGVTQTPRYLIKTRGQQVTLSCSPISGHRSVSWYQQTPGQGLQFLFEYFSETQRNKGNFPGRFSGRQFSNSRSEMNVSTLELGDSALYLCASSLAALAGVYEQFFGPGTRLTVL.